Listed here are 4 T cell receptor beta chains from one sample, sequenced in a study of T cells in localized non-small cell lung cancer. Generated by immunoSEQ multiplex PCR, the TCRdb table keeps only in-frame clones and is missing some. Seen here are more than 70,000 clones, approximately 85% observed once, and the top ten hold about 2.7%. Sequencing used peripheral blood, obtained before any cancer treatment. These receptors all stem from a man aged 35-75 years with stage I lung adenocarcinoma.

The rearrangement joins TRBV28 to TRBJ2-2; D is possibly TRBD2 (6 bases). CDR1 is MDHEN, CDR2 SYDVKM, per germline. Trimming left V 3 bases short and J 3 bases short, with 11 bases between. The CDR3 is 15 amino acids. CDR3 coding DNA: TGTGCCAGCAGTTTTGGAGGGGTTCACACCGGGGAGCTGTTTTTT. Protein sequence: CASSFGGVHTGELFF.

The chain employs TRBV27 and TRBJ1-1, with 9 nucleotides matching TRBD1. Germline lookup yields CDR1 MNHEY and CDR2 SMNVEV (reference sequence). The junction had 9 bases not matched to a gene; V was cut back by 6 bases and J by 1 base. The CDR3 is 16 amino acids. The CDR3 loop reads CASRRQQGAGNTEAFF. The CDR3 DNA sequence: TGTGCCAGCAGACGCCAACAGGGGGCAGGGAACACTGAAGCTTTCTTT.

This clone was seen only a few times. The rearrangement joins TRBV5-4 to TRBJ2-7; tentative D call: TRBD2 (5 bases). The CDR3 is 12 amino acids. With 4 bases removed from V and 3 bases from J, the gap between germline ends came to 8 bases. CDR1 SGHNT and CDR2 YYREEE come from the germline V gene (reference sequence). CDR3 DNA sequence: TGTGCCAGCAGCGTCGAGGGCTACGAGCAGTACTTC. Protein sequence: CASSVEGYEQYF.

The chain carries TRBV7-2 and TRBJ2-5; D is ambiguous. In germline, CDR1 is SGHTA, CDR2 FQGNSA. V shed 5 bases and J shed 10 bases, with 14 bases lying between them. CDR3 length equals 12 residues. This chain's CDR3 is CASSLEDGNQYF. As DNA, the CDR3 is TGTGCCAGCAGCCTTGAGGATGGGAACCAGTACTTC. The full variable domain, its missing parts supplied by reference TRBV7-2 and TRBJ2-5, is GAGVSQSPSNKVTEKGKDVELRCDPISGHTALYWYRQSLGQGLEFLIYFQGNSAPDKSGLPSDRFSAERTGGSVSTLTIQRTQQEDSAVYLCASSLEDGNQYFGPGTRLLVL.